This paragraph reports one TCR beta chain. This clone was counted only a few times. Its antigen is unknown. No base-level quality is on record; no much larger clone is a single base apart. These data belong to a study of shared clonotypes between healthy human individuals (dated by TCRdb to 2018 to 2021). Study-wide context: A couple of women and three men aged 18 to 49 years were included in the cohort. Per donor, leukapheresis produced somewhere between about 0.94 and 9.5 billion PBMCs. Libraries were prepared and TCR repertoires were sequenced by different laboratories using diverse techniques, in order to increase sequencing depth and limit assay-specific biases. For each donor, CD4 naive and CD4 memory were each given three plates, CD8 naive was given two plates, and CD8 memory was given one plate. To estimate repertoire size and how much clonotype sharing occurs between individuals, the study deeply sequenced the blood TCR repertoires of 5 or 6 healthy adults.

TCR CDR3 regions were amplified from genomic DNA by multiplex PCR using the deep immunoSEQ assay. Extracted genomic DNA from each cell subset was distributed evenly across all wells of several immunoSEQ 96-well plates, and each plate was treated as a replicate. For sorted subsets, each replicate PCR was loaded with roughly 0.2 ug genomic DNA, equivalent to some 31,000 T cell genomes. Purified libraries were quantified with a Qubit 3.0 fluorometer, sized on a Bioanalyzer 2100, and re-quantified with the KAPA Library Quantification kit. Every immunoSEQ 96-well plate was sequenced on a separate single-read 150-cycle Illumina NextSeq 550 flow cell. Per the authors' processing: The immunoSEQ output contained only junctional sequences without quality scores, so filtering could not match that applied to full-length reads. Sequences were annotated with PyIR, a Python wrapper for IgBLAST v1.9, and V/J genes and CDR3 were assigned using IMGT germline references. Reads with weak V/J assignments (E-value above 1e-6), missing CDR3, stop codons, out-of-frame junctions, or ambiguous translated residues were removed. A V3J clonotype was defined by an identical inferred V gene, J gene, and CDR3 amino acid sequence. Percentage overlap between repertoires was computed as shared unique clonotypes divided by the size of the smaller repertoire. Repertoire richness was assessed with RTK rarefaction, the Chao1 estimator, and Recon v2.1 estimates of unobserved clonotypes. OLGA was used to compute generation probabilities for all TCRbeta clonotypes that the gDNA method yielded from a handful of donors. TCRdb re-hosts the immuneACCESS table, in-frame sequences only. Its copies lack some clones; in the studies checked, an unresolved V gene accounts for under half of them, and the cause for the rest is not known. That table furnishes V, J and clone size, whereas the DNA furnished D and trimming. The sample contains around 750,000 clones, less than 85% of them found a single time. The ten largest make up 1.5% to 2% of the sample.

Here V drops 5 bases and J drops 7 bases, and the junction holds 14 bases not matched to any gene. From cysteine to phenylalanine, the CDR3 is 17 amino acids long. Only the CDR3 region is kept as DNA, spanning 51 bases read in frame from base 1. From a lookup of the germline V gene, CDR1 and CDR2 are SGHVS and FNYEAQ. Findings and caveats that apply to the study as a whole: Sharing across a few donors was observed for roughly 5.4% of naive CD4, 3% to 4% of naive CD8, 2% to 2.5% of memory CD4, and about 0.38% of memory CD8 clonotypes. Larger estimated clonotype richness was generally found for naive subsets than for memory subsets. Compared with non-shared clonotypes, the clonotypes found in all four sorted-subset donors had higher generation probabilities. Incomplete sequencing was indicated by rarefaction of sorted-subset datasets, despite the large sequencing depth. Pairwise subsampling indicated that sequencing depth was expected to affect the degree of clonotype sharing among donors. Because the study included only a small number of donors, the genetic and exposure-history diversity represented was limited. Sampling was restricted to blood, and TCR repertoires in tissues likely differ from the TCR repertoires found in blood.

Healthy HIV-negative adults with no recently reported acute infections or vaccinations were included as donors. Every donor was a Caucasian adult residing in Nashville, Tennessee, USA. CD4+ T cells were enriched by magnetic negative selection; naive cells were then positively selected on CD45RA, and the negative fraction formed the memory subset. Blood was collected by leukapheresis, and PBMCs were isolated by Ficoll-Histopaque density gradient centrifugation and then cryopreserved in liquid nitrogen vapor phase. Analytical flow cytometry was used to check the purity and quantity of every magnetically sorted T cell population. From each sorted fraction, genomic DNA was isolated and quantified by UV absorbance on a Nanodrop 2000c.

The receptor was isolated from a woman in her twenties or thirties in good health. The sequence is built from TRBV7-6 and TRBJ2-5; a stretch of 12 junction bases matches TRBD2. Input material: memory CD4+ T cells sorted from blood. Per the publication, the cell subset or site label means: CD45RA-negative fraction. The nucleotides are TGTGCCAGCAGCCTTAGACTAGCGGGGGCCCCCGCGGGGACCCAGTACTTC. The translation is CASSLRLAGAPAGTQYF.